This T cell receptor beta chain appears in the sequencing data of a study of beta chain features in type 1 diabetes. General study results and limits: Small HLA sub-analyses could not settle whether HLA shapes TCRB rearrangement. Type 1 diabetes patients had moderately but significantly shorter TCRB CDR3s in all four CD4+ subsets.

Expressed TCRB transcripts were sequenced because the entire RNA isolate underwent reverse transcription. Clones were sequenced by immunoSEQ multiplex PCR, and TCRdb holds only the in-frame ones, with some missing. This table holds a few hundred thousand clones, around 15% found once. Many counts were recorded for this clone. Its antigen is undetermined. This CDR3 has 14 residues. The ends lost 5 bases at V and 7 bases at J; junction bases unmatched: 8. Per the germline V gene, CDR1 is SEHNR and CDR2 is FQNEAQ (reference sequence). About 120 mL of blood, on average, came from one heparinised draw per donor. Markers CD45RO/CCR7/CD25/CD127/CD95/CD27 served to sort CD4+ naive, central memory, regulatory and stem cell-like memory cells.

This TCR was sampled from a man aged 25 to 45 in good health. The J gene is TRBJ2-3, the V gene TRBV7-9; the match to TRBD2 covers 8 bases. Sequencing was performed on central memory CD4+ T cells from blood. For the CDR3, the DNA is TGTGCCAGCAGCCAGAGCGGGAGTATTTATACGCAGTATTTT. The encoded protein is CASSQSGSIYTQYF.